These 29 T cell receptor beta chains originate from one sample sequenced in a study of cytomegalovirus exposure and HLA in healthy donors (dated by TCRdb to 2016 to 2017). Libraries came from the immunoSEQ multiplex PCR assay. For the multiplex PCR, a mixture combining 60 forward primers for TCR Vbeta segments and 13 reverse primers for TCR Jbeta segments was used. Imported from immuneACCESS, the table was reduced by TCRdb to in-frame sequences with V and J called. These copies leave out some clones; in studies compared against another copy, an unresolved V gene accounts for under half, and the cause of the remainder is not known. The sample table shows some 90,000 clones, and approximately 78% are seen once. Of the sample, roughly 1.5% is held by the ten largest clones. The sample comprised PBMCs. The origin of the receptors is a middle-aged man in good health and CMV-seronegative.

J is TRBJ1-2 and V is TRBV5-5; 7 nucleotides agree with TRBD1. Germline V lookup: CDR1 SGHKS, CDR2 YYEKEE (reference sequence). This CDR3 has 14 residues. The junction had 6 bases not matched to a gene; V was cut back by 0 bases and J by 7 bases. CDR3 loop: CASSLDRGSIGYTF. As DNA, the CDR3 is TGTGCCAGCAGCTTGGACAGGGGATCAATTGGCTACACCTTC.

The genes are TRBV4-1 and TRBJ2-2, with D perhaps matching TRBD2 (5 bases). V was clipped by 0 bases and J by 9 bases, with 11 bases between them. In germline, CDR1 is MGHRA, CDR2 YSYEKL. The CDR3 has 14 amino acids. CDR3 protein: CASSQDPIAWELFF. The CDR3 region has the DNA TGCGCCAGCAGCCAAGACCCCATAGCGTGGGAGCTGTTTTTT.

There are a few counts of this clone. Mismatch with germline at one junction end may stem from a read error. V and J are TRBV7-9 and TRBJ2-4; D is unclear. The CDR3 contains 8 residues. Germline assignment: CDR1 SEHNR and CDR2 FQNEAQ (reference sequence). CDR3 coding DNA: TGTTCCAGCAGCCCGGTGTACTTC. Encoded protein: CSSSPVYF.

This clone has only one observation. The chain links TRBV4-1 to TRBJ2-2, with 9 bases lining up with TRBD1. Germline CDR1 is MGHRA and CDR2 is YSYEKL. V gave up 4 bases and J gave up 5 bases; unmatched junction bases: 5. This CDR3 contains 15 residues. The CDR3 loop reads CASSPDRGETGELFF. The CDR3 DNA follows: TGCGCCAGCAGCCCGGACAGGGGTGAGACCGGGGAGCTGTTTTTT.

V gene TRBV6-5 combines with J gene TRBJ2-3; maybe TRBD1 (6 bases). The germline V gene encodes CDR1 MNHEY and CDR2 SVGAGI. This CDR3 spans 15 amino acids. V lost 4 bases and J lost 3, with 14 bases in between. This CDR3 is CASSSSGTSTDTQYF. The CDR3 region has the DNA TGTGCCAGCAGTTCGTCCGGGACATCGACAGATACGCAGTATTTT.

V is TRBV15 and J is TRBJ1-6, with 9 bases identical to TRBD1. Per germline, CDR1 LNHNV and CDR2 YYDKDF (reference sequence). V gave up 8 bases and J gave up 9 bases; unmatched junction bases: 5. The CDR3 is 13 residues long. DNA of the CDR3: TGTGCCACCGGGACAGGGACTAGTTCACCCCTCCACTTT. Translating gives CATGTGTSSPLHF.

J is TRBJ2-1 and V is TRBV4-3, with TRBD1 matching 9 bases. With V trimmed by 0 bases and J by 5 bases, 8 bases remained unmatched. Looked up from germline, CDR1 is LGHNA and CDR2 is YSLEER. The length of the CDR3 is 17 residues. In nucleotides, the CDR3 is TGCGCCAGCAGCCAAGATGGGGGAGGACAGGGGAACAATGAGCAGTTCTTC. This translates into CASSQDGGGQGNNEQFF.

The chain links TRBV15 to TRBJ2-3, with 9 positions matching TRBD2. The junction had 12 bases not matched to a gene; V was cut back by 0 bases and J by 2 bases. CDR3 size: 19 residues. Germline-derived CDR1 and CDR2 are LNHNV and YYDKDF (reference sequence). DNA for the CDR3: TGTGCCACCAGCAGAGATGGGGGGAGACTAGCGGAACTCACAGATACGCAGTATTTT. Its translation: CATSRDGGRLAELTDTQYF. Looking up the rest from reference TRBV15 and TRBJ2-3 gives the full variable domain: DAMVIQNPRYQVTQFGKPVTLSCSQTLNHNVMYWYQQKSSQAPKLLFHYYDKDFNNEADTPDNFQSRRPNTSFCFLDIRSPGLGDTAMYLCATSRDGGRLAELTDTQYFGPGTRLTVL.

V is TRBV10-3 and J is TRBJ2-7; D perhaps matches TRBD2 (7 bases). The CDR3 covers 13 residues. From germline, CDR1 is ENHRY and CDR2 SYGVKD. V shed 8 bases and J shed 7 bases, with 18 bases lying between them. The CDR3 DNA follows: TGTGCCATCGCGAGGGGGGACGGGAGGGAGCAGTACTTC. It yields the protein CAIARGDGREQYF.

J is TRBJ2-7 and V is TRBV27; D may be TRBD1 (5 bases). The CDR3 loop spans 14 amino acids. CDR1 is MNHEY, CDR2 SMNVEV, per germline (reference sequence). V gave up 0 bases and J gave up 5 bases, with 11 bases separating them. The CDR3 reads CASSLSIRGHEQYF. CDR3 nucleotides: TGTGCCAGCAGTTTATCGATTAGGGGCCACGAGCAGTACTTC.

CDR3 amino acids: CASSIMDRNTGELFF. In nucleotides, the CDR3 is TGTGCCAGTAGTATAATGGACAGGAACACCGGGGAGCTGTTTTTT. The J gene is TRBJ2-2, the V gene TRBV19; possible D gene TRBD1, 6 bases. The CDR3 spans 15 residues. Germline V gene sequence: CDR1 LNHDA, CDR2 SQIVND (reference sequence). The V and J ends lost 2 bases and 1 base respectively, with 8 bases between them.

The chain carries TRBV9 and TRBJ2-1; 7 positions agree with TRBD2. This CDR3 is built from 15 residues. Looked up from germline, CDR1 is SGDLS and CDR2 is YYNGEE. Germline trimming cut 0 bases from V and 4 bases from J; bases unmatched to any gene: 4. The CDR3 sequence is CASSVDGGGYNEQFF. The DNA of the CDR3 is TGTGCCAGCAGCGTAGATGGGGGGGGGTACAATGAGCAGTTCTTC.

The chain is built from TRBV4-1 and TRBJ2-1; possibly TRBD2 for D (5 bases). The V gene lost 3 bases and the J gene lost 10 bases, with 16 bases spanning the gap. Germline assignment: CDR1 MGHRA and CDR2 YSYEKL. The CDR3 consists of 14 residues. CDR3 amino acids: CASSHNIGGWEQFF. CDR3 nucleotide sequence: TGCGCCAGCAGCCACAATATCGGCGGGTGGGAGCAGTTCTTC.

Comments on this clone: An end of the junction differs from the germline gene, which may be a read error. The CDR3: CASSRPDRGKNDEQYF. The CDR3 DNA is TGTGCTAGCAGCCGTCCTGACAGGGGTAAAAATGACGAGCAGTACTTC. The chain has TRBV7-8 and TRBJ2-5, with TRBD1 matching 8 bases. The assigned J gene may be wrong: the sequence end matches TRBJ2-7 better. The V gene's germline CDR1 is SGHVS and CDR2 FQNEAQ. The CDR3 covers 16 residues.

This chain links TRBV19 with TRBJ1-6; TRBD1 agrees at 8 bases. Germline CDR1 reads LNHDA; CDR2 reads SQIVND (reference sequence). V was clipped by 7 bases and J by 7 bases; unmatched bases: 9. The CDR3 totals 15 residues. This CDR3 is CASTSGQAENSPLHF. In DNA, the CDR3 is TGTGCCAGTACCTCGGGACAGGCGGAAAATTCACCCCTCCACTTT.

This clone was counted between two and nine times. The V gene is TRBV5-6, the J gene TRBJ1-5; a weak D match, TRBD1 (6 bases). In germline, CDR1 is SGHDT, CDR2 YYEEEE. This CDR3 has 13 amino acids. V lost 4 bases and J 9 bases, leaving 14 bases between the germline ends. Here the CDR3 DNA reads TGTGCCAGCAGCGCGGGGGCAGCCGGGCCCCAGCATTTT. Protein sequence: CASSAGAAGPQHF.

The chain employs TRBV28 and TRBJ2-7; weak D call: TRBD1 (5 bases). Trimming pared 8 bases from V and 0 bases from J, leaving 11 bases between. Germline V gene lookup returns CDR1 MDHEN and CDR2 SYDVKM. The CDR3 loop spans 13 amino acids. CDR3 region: CASYTRVSYEQYF. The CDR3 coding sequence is TGTGCCAGCTACACCAGGGTCTCCTACGAGCAGTACTTC.

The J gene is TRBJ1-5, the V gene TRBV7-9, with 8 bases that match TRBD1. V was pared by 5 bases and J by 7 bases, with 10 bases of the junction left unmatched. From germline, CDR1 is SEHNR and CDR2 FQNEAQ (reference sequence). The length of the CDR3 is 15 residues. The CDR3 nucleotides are TGTGCCAGCAGCCGGGCAGGGGGCCTGGAGCAGCCCCAGCATTTT. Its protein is CASSRAGGLEQPQHF.

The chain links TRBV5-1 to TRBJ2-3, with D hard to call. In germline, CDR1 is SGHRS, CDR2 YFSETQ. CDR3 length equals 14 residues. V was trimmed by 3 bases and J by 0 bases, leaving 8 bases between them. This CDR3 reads CASSSSASTDTQYF. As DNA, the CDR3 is TGCGCCAGCAGCTCCAGTGCTAGCACAGATACGCAGTATTTT.

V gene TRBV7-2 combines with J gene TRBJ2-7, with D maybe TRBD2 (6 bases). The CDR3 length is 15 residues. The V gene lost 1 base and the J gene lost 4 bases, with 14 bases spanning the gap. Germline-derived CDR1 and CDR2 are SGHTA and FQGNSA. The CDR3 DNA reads TGTGCCAGCAGCTTAGTACGCGGGGCAACTTACGAGCAGTACTTC. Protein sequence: CASSLVRGATYEQYF.

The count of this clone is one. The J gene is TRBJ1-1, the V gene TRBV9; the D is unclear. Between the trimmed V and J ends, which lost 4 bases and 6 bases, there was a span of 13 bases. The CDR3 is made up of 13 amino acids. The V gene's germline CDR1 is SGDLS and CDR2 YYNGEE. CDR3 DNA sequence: TGTGCCAGCAGCCCAACGGGATTCCCTGAAGCTTTCTTT. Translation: CASSPTGFPEAFF.

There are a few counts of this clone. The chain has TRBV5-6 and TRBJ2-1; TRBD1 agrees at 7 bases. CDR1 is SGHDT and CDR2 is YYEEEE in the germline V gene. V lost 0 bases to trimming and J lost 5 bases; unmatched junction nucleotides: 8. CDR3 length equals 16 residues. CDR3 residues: CASSLAFGTVDNEQFF. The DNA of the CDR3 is TGTGCCAGCAGCTTGGCTTTCGGGACAGTCGACAATGAGCAGTTCTTC.

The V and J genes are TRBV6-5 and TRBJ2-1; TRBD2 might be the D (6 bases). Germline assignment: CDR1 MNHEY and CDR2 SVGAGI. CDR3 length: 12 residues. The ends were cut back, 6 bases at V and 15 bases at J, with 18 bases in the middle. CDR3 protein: CASRPGGTRLFF. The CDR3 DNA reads TGTGCCAGCAGACCGGGCGGGACCCGGCTGTTCTTC.

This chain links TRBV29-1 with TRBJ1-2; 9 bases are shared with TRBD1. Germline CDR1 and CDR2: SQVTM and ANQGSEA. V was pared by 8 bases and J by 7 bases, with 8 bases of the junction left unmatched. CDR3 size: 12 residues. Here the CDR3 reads CSLSGTGCGYTF. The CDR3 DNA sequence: TGCAGCCTCTCCGGGACAGGGTGTGGCTACACCTTC.

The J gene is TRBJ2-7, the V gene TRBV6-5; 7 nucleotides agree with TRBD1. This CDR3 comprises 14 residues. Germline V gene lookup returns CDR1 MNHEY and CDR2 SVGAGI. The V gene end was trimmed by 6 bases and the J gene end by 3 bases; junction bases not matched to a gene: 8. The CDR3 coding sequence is TGTGCCAGCAGCCCGGACAGGAAGCTCTACGAGCAGTACTTC. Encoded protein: CASSPDRKLYEQYF.

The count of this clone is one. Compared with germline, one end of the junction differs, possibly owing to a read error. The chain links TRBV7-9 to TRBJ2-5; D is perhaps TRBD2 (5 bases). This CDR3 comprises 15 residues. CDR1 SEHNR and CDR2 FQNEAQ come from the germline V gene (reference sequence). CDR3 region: CSSSHPTGIQETQYF. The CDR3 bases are TGTTCCAGCAGCCACCCCACGGGAATCCAAGAGACCCAGTACTTC.

In nucleotides, the CDR3 is TGTGCCAGCATAAAACTACCGAACACCGGGGAGCTGTTTTTT. The encoded protein is CASIKLPNTGELFF. V usage is TRBV28 and J usage is TRBJ2-2, with D uncertain. Germline values: CDR1 MDHEN, CDR2 SYDVKM. The CDR3 length is 14 residues. V lost 7 bases and J 0 bases, leaving 9 bases between the germline ends.

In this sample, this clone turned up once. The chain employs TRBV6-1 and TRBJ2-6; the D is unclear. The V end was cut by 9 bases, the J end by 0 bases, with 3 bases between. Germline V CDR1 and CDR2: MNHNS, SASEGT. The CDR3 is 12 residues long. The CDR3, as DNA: TGTGCCAGTATCTCTGGGGCCAACGTCCTGACTTTC. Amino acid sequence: CASISGANVLTF.

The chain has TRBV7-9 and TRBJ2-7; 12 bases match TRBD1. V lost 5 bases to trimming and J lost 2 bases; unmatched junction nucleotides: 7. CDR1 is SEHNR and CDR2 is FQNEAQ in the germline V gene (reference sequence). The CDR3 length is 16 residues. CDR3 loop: CASSPIGTGGPYEQYF. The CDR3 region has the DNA TGTGCCAGCAGCCCAATCGGGACAGGGGGCCCCTACGAGCAGTACTTC.